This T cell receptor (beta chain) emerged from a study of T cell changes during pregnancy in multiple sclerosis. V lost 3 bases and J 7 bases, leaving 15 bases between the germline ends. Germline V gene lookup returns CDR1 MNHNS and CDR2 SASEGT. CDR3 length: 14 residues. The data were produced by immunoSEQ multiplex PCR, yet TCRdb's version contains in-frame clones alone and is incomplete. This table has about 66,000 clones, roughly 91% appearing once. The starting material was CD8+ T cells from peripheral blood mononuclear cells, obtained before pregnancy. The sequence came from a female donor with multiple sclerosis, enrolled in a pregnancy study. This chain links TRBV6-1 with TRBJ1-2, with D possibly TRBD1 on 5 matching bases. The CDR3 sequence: CASSDRGSRAGYTF. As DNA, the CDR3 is TGTGCCAGCAGTGATCGGGGGTCTCGGGCTGGCTACACCTTC.